A selection of T cell receptor beta chains follows, all from one sample in a study of vaccination effects on CD4 cells after COVID-19. Their specific antigens are unknown. Measured with immunoSEQ multiplex PCR; TCRdb has only the in-frame clones, and not every one. The table includes 70,000 to 95,000 clones, around four fifths detected once. This specimen consisted of CD4+ T cells from PBMCs cultured with HCoV-OC43 spike peptides, obtained after COVID-19 vaccination. The receptor set was obtained from a human donor who received a COVID-19 vaccine. Both conserved end residues are part of each CDR3. D genes are given only for firm matches. Size is stated for part of the rows, as once, few or many counts, or as a class when the clone is expanded.

D | J | size | V | DNA | CDR3
NA | TRBJ2-3 | once | TRBV14 | TGTGCCAGCAGCCAACTCAGCACAGATACGCAGTATTTT | CASSQLSTDTQYF
NA | TRBJ1-1 | NA | TRBV5-1 | TGCGCCAGCAGCTTGCTTGCTACGAACACTGAAGCTTTCTTT | CASSLLATNTEAFF
NA | TRBJ1-1 | once | TRBV24-1 | TGTGCCACCAGTGATCCCTCGGAGGCGAACACTGAAGCTTTCTTT | CATSDPSEANTEAFF
NA | TRBJ1-2 | NA | TRBV18 | TGTGCCAGCTCACCATATCTATCCTATGGCTACACCTTC | CASSPYLSYGYTF
TRBD1 | TRBJ2-1 | few | TRBV9 | TGTGCCAGCAGCGTAGGAAGGGGGCCCCGCTACAATGAGCAGTTCTTC | CASSVGRGPRYNEQFF
NA | TRBJ1-1 | NA | TRBV18 | TGTGCCAGCTCACGGGTACTAGGTAACACTGAAGCTTTCTTT | CASSRVLGNTEAFF
TRBD1 | TRBJ2-3 | NA | TRBV5-5 | TGTGCCAGCAGCCAGGACAGGGGCCGAGGGGGGAGCACAGATACGCAGTATTTT | CASSQDRGRGGSTDTQYF
NA | TRBJ1-1 | NA | TRBV11-2 | TGTGCCAGCAGCCCCGGGGTCACATCGGACACTGAAGCTTTCTTT | CASSPGVTSDTEAFF
TRBD2 | TRBJ2-5 | NA | TRBV5-4 | TGTGCCAGCAGCCTAGCGGGGGCCCAAGAGACCCAGTACTTC | CASSLAGAQETQYF
NA | TRBJ1-4 | NA | TRBV15 | TGTGCCACCAGGGGACAAATTTATGAAAAACTGTTTTTT | CATRGQIYEKLFF
TRBD1 | TRBJ2-1 | NA | TRBV4-1 | TGCGCCAGCAGGCCGGCCGGGACAGCCTCCTACAATGAGCAGTTCTTC | CASRPAGTASYNEQFF
TRBD1 | TRBJ1-2 | NA | TRBV2 | TGTGCCAGCAGTGATTATATGGACAGGGTTTATGGCTACACCTTC | CASSDYMDRVYGYTF
NA | TRBJ1-2 | NA | TRBV27 | TGTGCCAGCGCCCTCCAGGCCGCTTCTATTATTTACTATGGCTACACCTTC | CASALQAASIIYYGYTF